A single sample is the source of the 13 T cell receptor beta chains below, sequenced in a study of blood T cell repertoires in COVID-19. Assay: immunoSEQ multiplex PCR; the TCRdb copy retains only in-frame clones and omits some. The sample holds 250,000 to 350,000 clones, roughly 90% seen once. The specimen was peripheral blood. These receptors were collected from a man aged 18 to 35 who had recovered from COVID-19.

V is TRBV6-4 and J is TRBJ2-5; 12 bases match TRBD1. The V gene end was trimmed by 4 bases and the J gene end by 5 bases; junction bases not matched to a gene: 5. Per the germline V gene, CDR1 is MRHNA and CDR2 is SNTAGT. This CDR3 has 15 amino acids. The CDR3 reads CASSAGTGGEETQYF. As DNA, the CDR3 is TGTGCCAGCAGTGCCGGGACAGGGGGCGAGGAGACCCAGTACTTC.

This chain uses TRBV24-1 with TRBJ1-2; D remains ambiguous. From germline, CDR1 is KGHDR and CDR2 SFDVKD. This CDR3 comprises 14 residues. V shed 2 bases and J shed 7 bases, with 13 bases lying between them. CDR3 bases: TGTGCCACCAGTGATTCGGGAGTTTTAGGTGGCTACACCTTC. This gives the protein CATSDSGVLGGYTF.

The gene calls are TRBV4-2 and TRBJ1-2; weak D call: TRBD1 (6 bases). Between the trimmed V and J ends, which lost 2 bases and 4 bases, there was a span of 14 bases. This CDR3 contains 15 residues. The germline gives CDR1 LGHNA, CDR2 YNFKEQ. CDR3 DNA sequence: TGTGCCAGCAGCCAAACAGGGTTGCCCTCCTATGGCTACACCTTC. Amino acids: CASSQTGLPSYGYTF.

In nucleotides, the CDR3 is TGTGCCAGCAGCCATGGACAGTACACTGAAGCTTTCTTT. Translation gives CASSHGQYTEAFF. The chain joins TRBV4-2 to TRBJ1-1; TRBD1 might be the D (6 bases). Per germline, CDR1 LGHNA and CDR2 YNFKEQ. Deletions cut 3 bases from V and 3 bases from J, with 8 bases between. The CDR3 runs to 13 residues.

The chain is built from TRBV12-3 or TRBV12-4 and TRBJ2-7, with D tentatively TRBD2 (5 bases). The CDR3 runs 12 residues. V was clipped by 6 bases and J by 6 bases, with 12 bases between them. The CDR3 coding sequence is TGTGCCAGCAGGGACTTCCCGGGCGAGCAGTACTTC. Its translation is CASRDFPGEQYF.

As to this clone: Other nucleotide sequences in the sample specify the same CDR3. The V gene is TRBV2, the J gene TRBJ1-5, with D tentatively TRBD1 (5 bases). CDR3 size: 14 residues. The germline gives CDR1 SNHLY, CDR2 FYNNEI. V lost 2 bases, J lost 0 bases, and 5 bases lay in between. DNA of the CDR3: TGTGCCAGCAGTGAACAGGGTAGCAATCAGCCCCAGCATTTT. Amino acid sequence: CASSEQGSNQPQHF. Based on the CDR3 plus reference TRBV2 and TRBJ1-5, the full variable domain is EPEVTQTPSHQVTQMGQEVILRCVPISNHLYFYWYRQILGQKVEFLVSFYNNEISEKSEIFDDQFSVERPDGSNFTLKIRSTKLEDSAMYFCASSEQGSNQPQHFGDGTRLSIL.

A note on this clone: The same CDR3 also results from other DNA sequences found in this sample. The rearrangement links TRBV18 to TRBJ2-7; 11 positions agree with TRBD2. Germline V gene lookup returns CDR1 KGHSH and CDR2 LQKENI. This CDR3 has 15 residues. Trimming cost V 0 bases and J 3 bases; bases outside gene matches: 1. The CDR3 spells CASSPPGLADYEQYF. The CDR3 DNA reads TGTGCCAGCTCACCACCGGGACTAGCGGACTACGAGCAGTACTTC.

The rearrangement joins TRBV7-9 to TRBJ2-2; no definite D call. Trimming took 1 base from V and 0 from J, leaving 6 bases between them. This CDR3 contains 15 residues. The germline V gene encodes CDR1 SEHNR and CDR2 FQNEAQ (reference sequence). In DNA, the CDR3 is TGTGCCAGCAGCTTAGGTTCCGCGAACACCGGGGAGCTGTTTTTT. It encodes CASSLGSANTGELFF.

The chain couples TRBV5-1 to TRBJ1-2, with 9 bases fitting TRBD1. The CDR3 is 16 amino acids. The V segment lost 0 bases and the J segment 6 bases; nucleotides outside the gene matches: 9. CDR1 is SGHRS and CDR2 is YFSETQ in the germline V gene. In DNA, the CDR3 is TGCGCCAGCAGCTTGGATAAGGGGACAGGGCTGGATGGCTACACCTTC. Translation: CASSLDKGTGLDGYTF.

The rearrangement links TRBV6-2 or TRBV6-3 to TRBJ2-1; D uncertain. V was cut by 5 bases and J by 4 bases, with 3 bases left in between. In germline, CDR1 is MNHEY, CDR2 SVGEGT. CDR3 length equals 11 residues. CDR3 sequence: CASSRYNEQFF. As DNA, the CDR3 is TGTGCCAGCAGTCGTTACAATGAGCAGTTCTTC.

This chain uses TRBV6-5 with TRBJ1-6; D is uncertain. Trimming left V 0 bases short and J 7 bases short, with 7 bases between. The germline CDR1 and CDR2 sequences are MNHEY and SVGAGI. The CDR3 runs to 14 residues. The DNA for the CDR3 is TGTGCCAGCAGTTACTCAGCTTACAATTCACCCCTCCACTTT. It yields the protein CASSYSAYNSPLHF.

V is TRBV24-1 and J is TRBJ1-1, with D perhaps matching TRBD1 (6 bases). Germline-derived CDR1 and CDR2 are KGHDR and SFDVKD. The ends were cut back, 7 bases at V and 11 bases at J, with 19 bases in the middle. CDR3 length: 13 amino acids. The CDR3 protein is CATSEGGGRGAFF. In DNA form, the CDR3 reads TGTGCCACCAGCGAGGGAGGGGGTCGCGGGGCTTTCTTT.

The chain is built from TRBV7-9 and TRBJ1-5; weak D call: TRBD1 (5 bases). Trimming cost V 5 bases and J 4 bases, with 9 bases left between them. CDR3 size: 13 residues. The germline CDR1 and CDR2 sequences are SEHNR and FQNEAQ (reference sequence). CDR3 amino acids: CASSQGGNQPQHF. CDR3 DNA sequence: TGTGCCAGCAGCCAGGGAGGAAATCAGCCCCAGCATTTT.